The 20 T cell receptor beta chains below come from one sample, sequenced in a study of shared clonotypes between healthy human individuals. The naive CD8 fraction comprised CD45RO-negative cells positively selected for CCR7 and excluded terminally differentiated effector memory CD45RA+ cells. Some clones are missing from TCRdb's copy, which holds only in-frame ones; the method was immunoSEQ multiplex PCR. Of more than 2 million clones in the sample, approximately 94% are singletons; the top ten hold around 1.1%. The sequenced sample was naive CD8+ T cells sorted from blood. These receptors originate from a man between 18 and 29 years old in good health.

The V call is TRBV4-1, the J call TRBJ2-1; 7 positions agree with TRBD2. J gave up 6 bases and V 4 bases, and 12 bases lay outside the gene matches. This CDR3 has 16 amino acids. From germline, CDR1 is MGHRA and CDR2 YSYEKL. The CDR3 sequence: CASSPSRERQSNEQFF. The CDR3 bases are TGCGCCAGCAGCCCATCGCGGGAGCGACAAAGCAATGAGCAGTTCTTC.

V and J are TRBV4-1 and TRBJ2-7, with 10 bases matching TRBD2. Looked up from germline, CDR1 is MGHRA and CDR2 is YSYEKL. The CDR3 has 16 residues. V was pared by 1 base and J by 3 bases, with 6 bases of the junction left unmatched. CDR3 sequence (DNA): TGCGCCAGCAGCCAAGGCGACGCTAGCGGGAGCTACGAGCAGTACTTC. The encoded protein is CASSQGDASGSYEQYF.

The chain combines TRBV7-6 with TRBJ2-6; D is unresolved. This CDR3 region has 13 residues. The germline CDR1 and CDR2 sequences are SGHVS and FNYEAQ. The germline V and J ends were trimmed by 5 bases and 8 bases, with 10 bases remaining between them. The CDR3 region is CASSPDPTNVLTF. CDR3 sequence (DNA): TGTGCCAGCAGCCCGGACCCAACCAACGTCCTGACTTTC.

The V and J genes are TRBV27 and TRBJ1-4; D remains unclear. The CDR3 consists of 14 residues. Germline lookup yields CDR1 MNHEY and CDR2 SMNVEV (reference sequence). V lost 4 bases and J lost 11, with 17 bases in between. The CDR3 DNA follows: TGTGCCAGCAGTTATGGGATGAGTTCGTCCAAACTGTTTTTT. It is translated as CASSYGMSSSKLFF.

A single count supports this clone. J is TRBJ2-2 and V is TRBV4-3; D call uncertain. The CDR3 sequence is 15 residues long. V lost 6 bases, J lost 1 base, and 12 bases lay in between. Germline values: CDR1 LGHNA, CDR2 YSLEER. This chain's CDR3 is CASSSVALNTGELFF. The CDR3 DNA is TGCGCCAGCAGTTCCGTCGCCTTGAACACCGGGGAGCTGTTTTTT.

V usage is TRBV11-2 and J usage is TRBJ2-5, with D possibly matching TRBD2 (7 bases). Trimming took 5 bases from V and 5 from J, leaving 27 bases between them. Per germline, CDR1 SGHAT and CDR2 FQNNGV. CDR3 length: 18 residues. For the CDR3, the DNA is TGTGCCAGCAGCCCATCCGGACAGAGAGTCGGGGGGCTGGAGACCCAGTACTTC. Translated: CASSPSGQRVGGLETQYF. The variable domain in full, completed from reference TRBV11-2 and TRBJ2-5, reads EAGVAQSPRYKIIEKRQSVAFWCNPISGHATLYWYQQILGQGPKLLIQFQNNGVVDDSQLPKDRFSAERLKGVDSTLKIQPAKLEDSAVYLCASSPSGQRVGGLETQYFGPGTRLLVL.

This clone appeared once. J is TRBJ1-1 and V is TRBV7-9, with D perhaps matching TRBD1 (5 bases). This CDR3 is 15 amino acids long. V shed 3 bases and J shed 5 bases, with 16 bases lying between them. Germline CDR1 reads SEHNR; CDR2 reads FQNEAQ (reference sequence). CDR3 coding DNA: TGTGCCAGCAGCTTCGAATTGGGGGTTGAAACTGAAGCTTTCTTT. It is translated as CASSFELGVETEAFF.

The chain uses TRBV11-2 and TRBJ1-1; tentatively, D is TRBD1 (6 bases). Trimming pared 4 bases from V and 1 base from J, leaving 13 bases between. The CDR3 covers 15 residues. Germline V lookup: CDR1 SGHAT, CDR2 FQNNGV. The CDR3 region is CASSSNPGANTEAFF. The CDR3 nucleotides read TGTGCCAGCAGCTCGAATCCGGGGGCGAACACTGAAGCTTTCTTT.

The chain is built from TRBV13 and TRBJ2-1, with TRBD2 matching 7 bases. The CDR3 spans 14 residues. V lost 4 bases, J lost 9 bases, and 9 bases stayed unmatched. Per the germline V gene, CDR1 is PRHDT and CDR2 is FYEKMQ (reference sequence). CDR3: CASSSRTRGSEQFF. In DNA form, the CDR3 reads TGTGCCAGCAGCTCACGGACTAGGGGCAGTGAGCAGTTCTTC.

The chain couples TRBV10-1 to TRBJ2-3, with TRBD1 matching over 8 bases. Looked up from germline, CDR1 is WNHNN and CDR2 is SYGVQD (reference sequence). V lost 2 bases, J lost 1 base, and 2 bases stayed unmatched. The CDR3 contains 15 residues. This chain's CDR3 is CASSETGQGTDTQYF. The CDR3 DNA is TGCGCCAGCAGTGAGACGGGACAGGGCACAGATACGCAGTATTTT.

The rearrangement joins TRBV4-1 to TRBJ2-7; D perhaps matches TRBD2 (7 bases). From germline, CDR1 is MGHRA and CDR2 YSYEKL. The ends were cut back, 1 base at V and 3 bases at J, with 16 bases in the middle. CDR3 size: 16 residues. The CDR3 DNA reads TGCGCCAGCAGCCAAGCGATCGCGGGGGCCAACTACGAGCAGTACTTC. As protein: CASSQAIAGANYEQYF.

The gene calls are TRBV7-9 and TRBJ2-7, with a weak D call TRBD1 (6 bases). The V end was cut by 5 bases, the J end by 4 bases, with 18 bases between. CDR1 and CDR2 from the germline V gene are SEHNR and FQNEAQ (reference sequence). The length of the CDR3 is 15 residues. The CDR3 DNA sequence: TGTGCCAGCAGCCAAACAGGGTCCTTTAGTTACGAGCAGTACTTC. Its translation is CASSQTGSFSYEQYF.

The chain carries TRBV1 and TRBJ2-4. TRBV1 is an annotated pseudogene. The CDR3 totals 10 residues. The CDR3 DNA is TGCACCAGCAGCCAAGATCGACGTTACTTC. Its protein product is CTSSQDRRYF.

The V gene is TRBV2, the J gene TRBJ2-7; TRBD1 matches 9 bases. This CDR3 has 14 amino acids. Germline CDR1 SNHLY, CDR2 FYNNEI. The trim removed 2 bases at V and 7 bases at J, leaving 6 bases unmatched. CDR3: CASSESGQGYEQYF. The DNA for the CDR3 is TGTGCCAGCAGTGAATCGGGACAGGGCTATGAGCAGTACTTC.

This chain uses TRBV4-2 with TRBJ2-7; TRBD2 matches 12 bases. The CDR3 runs 14 residues. In germline, CDR1 is LGHNA, CDR2 YNFKEQ. J was trimmed by 5 bases and V by 4 bases; bases with no gene match: 3. The CDR3: CASSPRLAGDEQYF. CDR3 nucleotide sequence: TGTGCCAGCAGCCCCCGACTAGCGGGGGACGAGCAGTACTTC.

The CDR3 DNA reads TGTGCCAGCAGTGATGGGGACACAATGGGGGGCTACACCTTC. It codes for CASSDGDTMGGYTF. The chain joins TRBV6-1 to TRBJ1-2; possible D gene TRBD1, 6 bases. V was shortened by 3 bases and J by 8 bases, with 16 bases between the two germline ends. The CDR3 extends over 14 amino acids. The V gene's germline CDR1 is MNHNS and CDR2 SASEGT.

This rearrangement joins TRBV7-9 to TRBJ1-2, with a weak D call TRBD1 (6 bases). The CDR3 extends over 17 amino acids. The germline V gene has CDR1 SEHNR and CDR2 FQNEAQ (reference sequence). Trimming shortened V by 0 bases and J by 0 bases, and 14 bases separated the two germline ends. DNA of the CDR3: TGTGCCAGCAGCTTAGCGAATCGGCCAGGGGCTAACTATGGCTACACCTTC. As protein: CASSLANRPGANYGYTF.

The chain is built from TRBV10-3 and TRBJ2-5; D is possibly TRBD1 (5 bases). CDR3 length: 13 amino acids. Trimming stripped 4 bases from V and 3 bases from J, with 9 bases between. From germline, CDR1 is ENHRY and CDR2 SYGVKD. CDR3 DNA sequence: TGTGCCATCAGTGGAACCAGGGAAGAGACCCAGTACTTC. Protein sequence: CAISGTREETQYF.

The V gene is TRBV11-2, the J gene TRBJ2-7; D is undetermined. Germline V gene data show CDR1 as SGHAT and CDR2 as FQNNGV. The CDR3 consists of 13 residues. V was trimmed by 3 bases and J by 6 bases, leaving 12 bases between them. This CDR3 reads CASSFLRVGEQYF. As DNA, the CDR3 is TGTGCCAGCAGCTTTCTCCGGGTAGGCGAGCAGTACTTC.

This clone was counted once. The CDR3 here is CASSQGLAGFGNEQFF. The CDR3 nucleotides are TGCGCCAGCAGCCAAGGACTAGCGGGTTTTGGGAATGAGCAGTTCTTC. The chain recombines TRBV4-3 with TRBJ2-1; 10 bases match TRBD2. Germline lookup yields CDR1 LGHNA and CDR2 YSLEER. This CDR3 is 16 amino acids long. The V and J ends lost 1 base and 7 bases, in that order; junction bases with no gene match: 7.